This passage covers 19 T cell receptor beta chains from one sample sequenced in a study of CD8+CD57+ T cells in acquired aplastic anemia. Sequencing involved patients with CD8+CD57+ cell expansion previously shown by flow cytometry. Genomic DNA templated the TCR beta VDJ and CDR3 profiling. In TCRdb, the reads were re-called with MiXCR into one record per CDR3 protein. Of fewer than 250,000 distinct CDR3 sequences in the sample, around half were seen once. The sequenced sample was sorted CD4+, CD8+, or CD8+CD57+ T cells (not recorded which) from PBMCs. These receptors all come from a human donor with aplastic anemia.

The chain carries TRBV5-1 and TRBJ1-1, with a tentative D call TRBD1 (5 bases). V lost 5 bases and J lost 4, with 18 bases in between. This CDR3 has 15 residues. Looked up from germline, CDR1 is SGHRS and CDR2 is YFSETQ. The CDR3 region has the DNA TGCGCCAGCAGAGACCCCAGGTTGGGGGTCACTGAAGCTTTCTTT. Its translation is CASRDPRLGVTEAFF.

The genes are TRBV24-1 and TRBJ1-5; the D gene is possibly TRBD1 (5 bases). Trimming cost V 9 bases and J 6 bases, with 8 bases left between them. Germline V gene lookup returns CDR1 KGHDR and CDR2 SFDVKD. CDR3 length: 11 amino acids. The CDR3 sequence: CATPGGQPQHF. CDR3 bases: TGTGCCACCCCCGGGGGTCAGCCCCAGCATTTT.

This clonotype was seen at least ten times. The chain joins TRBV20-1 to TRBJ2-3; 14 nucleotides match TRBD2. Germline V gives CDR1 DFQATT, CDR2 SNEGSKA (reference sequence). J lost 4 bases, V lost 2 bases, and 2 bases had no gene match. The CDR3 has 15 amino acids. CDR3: CSARRLAGGSDTQYF. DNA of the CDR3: TGCAGTGCTAGACGACTAGCGGGAGGGTCAGATACGCAGTATTTT.

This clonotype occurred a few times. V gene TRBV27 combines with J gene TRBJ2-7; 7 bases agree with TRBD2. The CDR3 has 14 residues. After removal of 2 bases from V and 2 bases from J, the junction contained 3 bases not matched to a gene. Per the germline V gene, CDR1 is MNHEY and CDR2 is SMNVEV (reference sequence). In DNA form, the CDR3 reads TGTGCCAGCAGTTTAACAGCGGGAACCTACGAGCAGTACTTC. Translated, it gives CASSLTAGTYEQYF.

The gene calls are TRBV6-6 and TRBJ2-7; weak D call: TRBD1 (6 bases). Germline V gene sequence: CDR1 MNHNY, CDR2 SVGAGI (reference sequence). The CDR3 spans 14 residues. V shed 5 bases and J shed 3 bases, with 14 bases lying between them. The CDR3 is CASSERGNHYEQYF. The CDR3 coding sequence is TGTGCCAGCAGTGAAAGGGGGAACCACTACGAGCAGTACTTC.

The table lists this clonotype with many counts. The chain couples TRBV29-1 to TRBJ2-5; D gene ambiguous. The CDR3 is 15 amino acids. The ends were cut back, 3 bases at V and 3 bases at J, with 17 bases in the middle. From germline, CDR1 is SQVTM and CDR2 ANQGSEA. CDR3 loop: CSVDFLGRQKETQYF. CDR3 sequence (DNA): TGCAGCGTTGACTTCTTAGGACGGCAAAAAGAGACCCAGTACTTC.

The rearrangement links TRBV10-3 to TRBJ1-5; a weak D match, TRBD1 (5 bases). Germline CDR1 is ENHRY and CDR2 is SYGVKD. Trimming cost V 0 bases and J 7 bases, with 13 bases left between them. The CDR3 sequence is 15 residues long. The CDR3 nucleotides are TGTGCCATCAGTGAGTCGATCGGGGCAGGACAGCCCCAGCATTTT. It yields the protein CAISESIGAGQPQHF.

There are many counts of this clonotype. The chain's CDR3 is CASSIRGGVSSTDTQYF. CDR3 nucleotides: TGTGCCAGCAGCATTCGGGGGGGGGTGTCTAGCACAGATACGCAGTATTTT. The chain employs TRBV5-4 and TRBJ2-3, with TRBD2 matching 8 bases. CDR1 SGHNT and CDR2 YYREEE come from the germline V gene (reference sequence). This CDR3 spans 17 amino acids. Unmatched junction bases numbered 10, after V lost 4 bases and J lost 0 bases. The full variable domain, completed using reference TRBV5-4 and TRBJ2-3, is ETGVTQSPTHLIKTRGQQVTLRCSSQSGHNTVSWYQQALGQGPQFIFQYYREEENGRGNFPPRFSGLQFPNYSSELNVNALELDDSALYLCASSIRGGVSSTDTQYFGPGTRLTVL.

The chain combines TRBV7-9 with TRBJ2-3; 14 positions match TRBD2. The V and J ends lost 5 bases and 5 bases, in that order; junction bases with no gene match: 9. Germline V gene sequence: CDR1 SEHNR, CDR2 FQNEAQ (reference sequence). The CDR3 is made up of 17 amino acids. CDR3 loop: CASSPRTSGRSQDTQYF. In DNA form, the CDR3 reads TGTGCCAGCAGCCCAAGGACTAGCGGGAGGAGTCAAGATACGCAGTATTTT.

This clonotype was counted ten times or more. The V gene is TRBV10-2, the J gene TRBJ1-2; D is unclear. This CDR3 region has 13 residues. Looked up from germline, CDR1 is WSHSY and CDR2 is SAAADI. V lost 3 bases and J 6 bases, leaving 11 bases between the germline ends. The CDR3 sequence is CASSDYSLDGYTF. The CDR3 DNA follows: TGCGCCAGCAGTGATTACAGCTTAGATGGCTACACCTTC.

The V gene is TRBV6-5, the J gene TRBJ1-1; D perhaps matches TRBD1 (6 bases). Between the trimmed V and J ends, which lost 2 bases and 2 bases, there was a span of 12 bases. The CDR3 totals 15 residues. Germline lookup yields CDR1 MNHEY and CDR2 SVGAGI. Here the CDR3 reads CASSYGGAENTEAFF. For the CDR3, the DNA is TGTGCCAGCAGTTACGGGGGGGCTGAAAACACTGAAGCTTTCTTT.

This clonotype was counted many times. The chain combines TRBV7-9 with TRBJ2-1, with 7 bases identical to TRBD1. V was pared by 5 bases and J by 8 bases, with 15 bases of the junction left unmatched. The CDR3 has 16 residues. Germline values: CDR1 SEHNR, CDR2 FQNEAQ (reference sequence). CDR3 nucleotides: TGTGCCAGCAGCGGGACAGTTTTGGTTAGGGTGGATGAGCAGTTCTTC. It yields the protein CASSGTVLVRVDEQFF.

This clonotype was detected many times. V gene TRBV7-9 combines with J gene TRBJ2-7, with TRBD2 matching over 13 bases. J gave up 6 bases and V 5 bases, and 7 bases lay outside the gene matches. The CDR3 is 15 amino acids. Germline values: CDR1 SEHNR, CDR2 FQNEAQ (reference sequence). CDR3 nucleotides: TGTGCCAGCAGCGGCGGACTAGCGGGAGTAGGCGAGCAGTACTTC. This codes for CASSGGLAGVGEQYF.

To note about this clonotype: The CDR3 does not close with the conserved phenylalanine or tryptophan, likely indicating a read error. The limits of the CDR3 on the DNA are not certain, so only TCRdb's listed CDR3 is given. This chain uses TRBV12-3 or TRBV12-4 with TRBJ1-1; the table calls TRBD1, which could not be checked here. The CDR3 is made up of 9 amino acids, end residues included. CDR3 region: CASSLTGGR.

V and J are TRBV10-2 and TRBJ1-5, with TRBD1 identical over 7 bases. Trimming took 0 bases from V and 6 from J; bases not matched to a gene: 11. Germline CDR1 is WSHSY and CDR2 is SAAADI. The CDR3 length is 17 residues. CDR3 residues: CASSESTGKGPVQPQHF. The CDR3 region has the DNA TGCGCCAGCAGTGAGTCGACAGGGAAGGGACCCGTTCAGCCCCAGCATTTT.

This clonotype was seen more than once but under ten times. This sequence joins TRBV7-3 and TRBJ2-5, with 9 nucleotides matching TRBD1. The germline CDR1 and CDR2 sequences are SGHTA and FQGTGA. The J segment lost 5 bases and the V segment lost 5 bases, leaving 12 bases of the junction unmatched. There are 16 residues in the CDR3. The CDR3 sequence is CASSRAGTGKFETQYF. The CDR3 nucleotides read TGTGCCAGCAGCCGGGCGGGGACAGGGAAATTTGAGACCCAGTACTTC. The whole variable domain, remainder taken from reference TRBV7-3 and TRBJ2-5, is GAGVSQTPSNKVTEKGKYVELRCDPISGHTALYWYRQSLGQGPEFLIYFQGTGAADDSGLPNDRFFAVRPEGSVSTLKIQRTERGDSAVYLCASSRAGTGKFETQYFGPGTRLLVL.

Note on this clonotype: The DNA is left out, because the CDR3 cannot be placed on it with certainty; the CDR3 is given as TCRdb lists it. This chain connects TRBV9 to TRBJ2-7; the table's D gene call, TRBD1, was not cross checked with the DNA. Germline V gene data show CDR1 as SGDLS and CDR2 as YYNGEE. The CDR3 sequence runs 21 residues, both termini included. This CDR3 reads CDSSFYICSASFGTEPPEQYF.

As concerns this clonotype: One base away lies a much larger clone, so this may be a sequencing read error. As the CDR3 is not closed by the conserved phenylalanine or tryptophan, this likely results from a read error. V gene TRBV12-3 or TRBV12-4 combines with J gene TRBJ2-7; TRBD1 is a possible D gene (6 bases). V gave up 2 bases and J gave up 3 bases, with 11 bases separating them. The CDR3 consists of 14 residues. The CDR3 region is CASSLQGTIYEQYY. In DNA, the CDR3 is TGTGCCAGCAGTTTACAGGGGACAATCTACGAGCAGTACTAC.

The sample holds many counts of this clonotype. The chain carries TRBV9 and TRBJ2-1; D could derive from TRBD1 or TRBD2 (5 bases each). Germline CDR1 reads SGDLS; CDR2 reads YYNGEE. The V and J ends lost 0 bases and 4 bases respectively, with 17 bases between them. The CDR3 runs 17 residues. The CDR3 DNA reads TGTGCCAGCAGCGTAGGGGGTTTGAGGGGCGCATACAATGAGCAGTTCTTC. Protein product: CASSVGGLRGAYNEQFF.